One and the same sample provided the 21 T cell receptor beta chains below, sequenced in a study of blood T cell repertoires in COVID-19. Clones were sequenced by immunoSEQ multiplex PCR, and TCRdb holds only the in-frame ones, with some missing. The data hold 150,000 to 200,000 clones, with about 88% observed a single time. The sample was peripheral blood. These receptors all stem from a man in his forties with active or convalescent COVID-19.

This chain connects TRBV30 to TRBJ1-4; no clear D. Germline lookup yields CDR1 GTSNPN and CDR2 SVGIG (reference sequence). There are 15 residues in the CDR3. V dropped 1 base and J dropped 6 bases, with 15 bases sitting between them. CDR3 in DNA: TGTGCCTGGAGTGATCCAGGACTAATGGATGAAAAACTGTTTTTT. Translation gives CAWSDPGLMDEKLFF.

The CDR3 coding sequence is TGTGCCAGCAGCCATAGGGGGTCCGGTGAGCAGTTCTTC. Translated, it gives CASSHRGSGEQFF. The chain joins TRBV6-5 to TRBJ2-1; D is perhaps TRBD1 (6 bases). With 6 bases removed from V and 9 bases from J, the gap between germline ends came to 15 bases. Germline V gene sequence: CDR1 MNHEY, CDR2 SVGAGI. The CDR3 runs to 13 residues.

In nucleotides, the CDR3 is TGTGCCAGCAGCGCCGACAGGGGGGGGTTCGACGAGCAGTACTTC. It encodes CASSADRGGFDEQYF. The J gene is TRBJ2-7, the V gene TRBV6-5; 9 nucleotides line up with TRBD1. Trimming at V came to 6 bases and at J to 5 bases, leaving 11 bases not matched to a gene. The CDR3 totals 15 residues. The germline V gene encodes CDR1 MNHEY and CDR2 SVGAGI.

This sequence joins TRBV6-1 and TRBJ2-6, with a weak D call TRBD1 (6 bases). The V gene's germline CDR1 is MNHNS and CDR2 SASEGT. V was trimmed by 0 bases and J by 1 base, leaving 16 bases between them. The CDR3 runs 19 residues. Written as DNA, the CDR3 is TGTGCCAGCAGTGAAGCCGGCCAGGGGACGAGTTCTGGGGCCAACGTCCTGACTTTC. Amino acids: CASSEAGQGTSSGANVLTF.

This clone was recorded once. The gene calls are TRBV28 and TRBJ2-1, with D tentatively TRBD1 (6 bases). Looked up from germline, CDR1 is MDHEN and CDR2 is SYDVKM. Trimming removed 8 bases from V and 4 bases from J, with 15 bases in between. This CDR3 spans 14 amino acids. DNA of the CDR3: TGTGCCAGCGGGGGACAATCGAATTACAATGAGCAGTTCTTC. It codes for CASGGQSNYNEQFF. The full variable domain, rest sourced from reference TRBV28 and TRBJ2-1, is DVKVTQSSRYLVKRTGEKVFLECVQDMDHENMFWYRQDPGLGLRLIYFSYDVKMKEKGDIPEGYSVSREKKERFSLILESASTNQTSMYLCASGGQSNYNEQFFGPGTRLTVL.

This clone was seen just once. The chain is built from TRBV5-4 and TRBJ2-5; 9 bases are a match to TRBD2. The CDR3 runs to 16 residues. The germline CDR1 and CDR2 sequences are SGHNT and YYREEE (reference sequence). The trim removed 0 bases at V and 2 bases at J, leaving 5 bases unmatched. The CDR3 loop reads CASSLGAGGHQETQYF. In DNA, the CDR3 is TGTGCCAGCAGCTTGGGAGCGGGGGGCCATCAAGAGACCCAGTACTTC.

J is TRBJ1-2 and V is TRBV12-5; 8 bases match TRBD1. Germline V gives CDR1 LGHNT, CDR2 FRNRAP. This CDR3 region has 16 residues. Trimming at V came to 0 bases and at J to 8 bases, leaving 11 bases not matched to a gene. The CDR3 DNA reads TGTGCTAGTGGTTTGGTCGACCGGGACAGGATGGGGGGCTACACCTTC. Protein product: CASGLVDRDRMGGYTF.

The chain has TRBV11-3 and TRBJ1-4; no clear D gene. V was cut by 8 bases and J by 8 bases, with 15 bases left in between. CDR1 and CDR2 from the germline V gene are SGHNT and YENEEA. The CDR3 contains 13 residues. As DNA, the CDR3 is TGTGCCAGCTCCCTGGAGGAACGAGAAAAACTGTTTTTT. The encoded protein is CASSLEEREKLFF.

The V and J genes are TRBV4-2 and TRBJ2-1, with D perhaps TRBD2 (5 bases). Germline V gives CDR1 LGHNA, CDR2 YNFKEQ. Trimming removed 4 bases from V and 3 bases from J, with 7 bases in between. The CDR3 has 13 amino acids. The DNA for the CDR3 is TGTGCCAGCAGCCGTACTAGCTACAATGAGCAGTTCTTC. Translation: CASSRTSYNEQFF.

The gene calls are TRBV7-2 and TRBJ2-7; 7 nucleotides align to TRBD2. The CDR3 consists of 17 residues. Germline lookup yields CDR1 SGHTA and CDR2 FQGNSA. The ends lost 4 bases at V and 3 bases at J; junction bases unmatched: 15. CDR3 nucleotide sequence: TGTGCCAGCAGCTCCCGAGCCACGGGGGGAGAAGTCTACGAGCAGTACTTC. Translated: CASSSRATGGEVYEQYF.

The sample holds one count of this clone. The V and J genes are TRBV24-1 and TRBJ1-1, with TRBD1 matching 7 bases. V lost 1 base and J lost 2; bases outside the gene matches: 6. In germline, CDR1 is KGHDR, CDR2 SFDVKD. The CDR3 is made up of 16 amino acids. For the CDR3, the DNA is TGTGCCACCAGTGATTTAGTGACAGGGTTTAACACTGAAGCTTTCTTT. Translating gives CATSDLVTGFNTEAFF.

V gene TRBV5-4 combines with J gene TRBJ2-7; 9 nucleotides agree with TRBD1. This CDR3 has 13 residues. Germline CDR1 and CDR2: SGHNT and YYREEE (reference sequence). Trimming at V came to 5 bases and at J to 0 bases, leaving 0 bases not matched to a gene. The chain's CDR3 is CASRQGASYEQYF. The CDR3, as DNA: TGTGCCAGCAGACAGGGGGCCTCCTACGAGCAGTACTTC.

The genes are TRBV6-1 and TRBJ2-1, with D maybe TRBD2 (5 bases). The germline gives CDR1 MNHNS, CDR2 SASEGT. Deletions cut 1 base from V and 3 bases from J, with 13 bases between. The CDR3 is made up of 16 amino acids. The CDR3 DNA follows: TGTGCCAGCAGTGAAGTTCGAGGGTTGATCTACAATGAGCAGTTCTTC. Translating it yields CASSEVRGLIYNEQFF.

The rearrangement links TRBV4-2 to TRBJ2-3; possible D gene TRBD2, 6 bases. With 1 base removed from V and 5 bases from J, the gap between germline ends came to 10 bases. CDR3 length: 14 residues. Germline V gene lookup returns CDR1 LGHNA and CDR2 YNFKEQ. The CDR3 coding sequence is TGTGCCAGCAGCCAAGGACTAGTCCAAGATACGCAGTATTTT. Its translation is CASSQGLVQDTQYF.

The V and J genes are TRBV18 and TRBJ2-1, with TRBD2 identical over 10 bases. Germline V gene lookup returns CDR1 KGHSH and CDR2 LQKENI. V lost 2 bases and J lost 0; bases outside the gene matches: 4. The CDR3 is made up of 17 amino acids. The CDR3 region has the DNA TGTGCCAGCTCACCAACTAGCGGGACTACCTCCTACAATGAGCAGTTCTTC. This sequence encodes CASSPTSGTTSYNEQFF.

This chain joins TRBV23-1 and TRBJ1-4; D is undetermined. TRBV23-1 is assigned to the ORF class and has an uncertain function. This CDR3 is 14 amino acids long. Trimming took off 0 bases at V and 8 bases at J, with 10 bases between the two ends. CDR3 sequence (DNA): TGCGCCAGCAGTCAATCGAAGGAGGAGGAAAAACTGTTTTTT. Its protein is CASSQSKEEEKLFF.

This clone has just one count. This chain uses TRBV24-1 with TRBJ2-7; a weak D match, TRBD1 (6 bases). This CDR3 region has 13 residues. The germline V gene has CDR1 KGHDR and CDR2 SFDVKD. Trimming took off 6 bases at V and 2 bases at J, with 10 bases between the two ends. The CDR3: CATSTDSTYEQYF. In nucleotides, the CDR3 is TGTGCCACCAGTACGGACAGCACCTACGAGCAGTACTTC.

The chain employs TRBV27 and TRBJ1-2, with 7 bases matching TRBD1. This CDR3 has 15 residues. After removal of 5 bases from V and 5 bases from J, the junction contained 11 bases not matched to a gene. CDR1 is MNHEY, CDR2 SMNVEV, per germline (reference sequence). The CDR3 reads CASSASGQQLYGYTF. The CDR3 DNA reads as TGTGCCAGCAGTGCGTCGGGACAGCAATTATATGGCTACACCTTC.

The chain recombines TRBV5-1 with TRBJ1-1; D perhaps matches TRBD1 (6 bases). The CDR3 contains 14 residues. V lost 1 base and J lost 7, with 14 bases in between. CDR1 and CDR2 from the germline V gene are SGHRS and YFSETQ. As DNA, the CDR3 is TGCGCCAGCAGCTTGAGATCAGGGGCCGTTGAAGCTTTCTTT. Residues: CASSLRSGAVEAFF.

The chain has TRBV7-2 and TRBJ2-5; 11 nucleotides align to TRBD2. Germline CDR1 and CDR2: SGHTA and FQGNSA. Trimming cost V 3 bases and J 5 bases; bases outside gene matches: 8. The CDR3 covers 16 residues. For the CDR3, the DNA is TGTGCCAGCAGCTTTTTCACTAGCGGGAGCGGGGAGACCCAGTACTTC. Translated, it gives CASSFFTSGSGETQYF.

In its sample, this clone was seen many times. The rearrangement uses TRBV7-9 and TRBJ2-6; maybe TRBD1 (6 bases). The CDR3 is 16 residues long. Germline V gene sequence: CDR1 SEHNR, CDR2 FQNEAQ (reference sequence). V shed 5 bases and J shed 4 bases, with 15 bases lying between them. Written as DNA, the CDR3 is TGTGCCAGCAGCCGGGCAGGGGAATCCGGGGCCAACGTCCTGACTTTC. As protein: CASSRAGESGANVLTF. Full variable domain (missing parts from reference TRBV7-9 and TRBJ2-6): DTGVSQNPRHKITKRGQNVTFRCDPISEHNRLYWYRQTLGQGPEFLTYFQNEAQLEKSRLLSDRFSAERPKGSFSTLEIQRTEQGDSAMYLCASSRAGESGANVLTFGAGSRLTVL.